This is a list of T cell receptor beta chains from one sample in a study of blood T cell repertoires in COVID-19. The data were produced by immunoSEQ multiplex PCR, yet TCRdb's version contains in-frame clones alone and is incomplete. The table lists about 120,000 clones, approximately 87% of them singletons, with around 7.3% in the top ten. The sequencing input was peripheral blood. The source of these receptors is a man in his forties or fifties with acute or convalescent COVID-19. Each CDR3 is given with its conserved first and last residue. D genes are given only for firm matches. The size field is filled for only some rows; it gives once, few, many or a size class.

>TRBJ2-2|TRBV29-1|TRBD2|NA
TGCAGCGTTGAACTGCGGGAGAGGGACACCGGGGAGCTGTTTTTT
CSVELRERDTGELFF
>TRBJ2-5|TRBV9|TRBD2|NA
TGTGCCAGCAGCGTGGGACTAGCGGCGTTAGTCCAAGAGACCCAGTACTTC
CASSVGLAALVQETQYF
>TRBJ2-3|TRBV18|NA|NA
TGTGCCAGCTCACGTCCGGAGTTCACAGATACGCAGTATTTT
CASSRPEFTDTQYF
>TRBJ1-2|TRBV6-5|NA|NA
TGTGCCAGCAGTTACGGCGCGACAACTAACTATGGCTACACCTTC
CASSYGATTNYGYTF
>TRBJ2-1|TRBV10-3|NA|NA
TGTGCCATCAGTGATTCGGACAGATACTACAATGAGCAGTTCTTC
CAISDSDRYYNEQFF
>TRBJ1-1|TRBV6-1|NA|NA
TGTGCCAGCAGTGAATTGGGCAGGAACACTGAAGCTTTCTTT
CASSELGRNTEAFF
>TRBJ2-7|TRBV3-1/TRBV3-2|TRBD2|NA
TGTGCCAGCAGCCAAGGACTAGCGGGATCCGCCGAGCAGTACTTC
CASSQGLAGSAEQYF
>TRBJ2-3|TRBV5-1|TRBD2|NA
TGCGCCAGCAGCTTGAGCACTAGCGGGAGGGCAGATACGCAGTATTTT
CASSLSTSGRADTQYF
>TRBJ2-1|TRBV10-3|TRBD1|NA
TGTGCCATCAAGTTCTCTGGACAGGGCAACAATGAGCAGTTCTTC
CAIKFSGQGNNEQFF
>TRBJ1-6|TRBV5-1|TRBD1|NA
TGCGCCAGCAGCGGCGGGACAGGGGGTAATTCACCCCTCCACTTT
CASSGGTGGNSPLHF
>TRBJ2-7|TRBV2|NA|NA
TGTGCCAGCGGTTTAGTTTACGAGCAGTACTTC
CASGLVYEQYF
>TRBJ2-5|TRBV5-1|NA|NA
TGCGCCAGCAGCTTGTCATTTGAGACCCAGTACTTC
CASSLSFETQYF
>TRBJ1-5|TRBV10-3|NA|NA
TGTGCCATCAGCGGGACACCGATGGGGGATCAGCCCCAGCATTTT
CAISGTPMGDQPQHF
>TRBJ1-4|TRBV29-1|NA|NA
TGCAGCGTGGTGGGGCGCCTCCCTGAAAAACTGTTTTTT
CSVVGRLPEKLFF
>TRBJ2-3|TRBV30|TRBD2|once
TGTGCCTGGGGGGGACTAGCGGGAGGGACCACAGATACGCAGTATTTT
CAWGGLAGGTTDTQYF
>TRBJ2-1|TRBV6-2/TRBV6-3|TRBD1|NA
TGTGCCAGCAGCGACAGGGGAATCGGTGAGCAGTTCTTC
CASSDRGIGEQFF
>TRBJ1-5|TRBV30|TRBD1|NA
TGTGCCTGGAGATCCCACAAAACAGGGGGCGGTCAGCCCCAGCATTTT
CAWRSHKTGGGQPQHF
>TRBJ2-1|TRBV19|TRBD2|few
TGTGCCAGTAGTATGTTTAGCGGGAGGGTGGCAGATGAGCAGTTCTTC
CASSMFSGRVADEQFF
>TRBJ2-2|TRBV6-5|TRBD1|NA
TGTGCCAGCAGTTACTCAGAGGGGGCGAACGGGGAGCTGTTTTTT
CASSYSEGANGELFF
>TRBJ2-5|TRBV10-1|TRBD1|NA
TGCGCCAGCAGTGAGAGACAGGGTAGGCAGGAGACCCAGTACTTC
CASSERQGRQETQYF